Listed below are T cell receptor beta chains from one sample, sequenced in a study of blood T cell repertoires in COVID-19. Using immunoSEQ multiplex PCR, the repertoire was profiled, and TCRdb retains in-frame clones only, with some absent. The table has some 310,000 clones, 87% seen once; the top ten hold 1%. The sequencing sample was made of peripheral blood. The receptors were gathered from a man aged 45-60 years with active or convalescent COVID-19. CDR3s include the opening cysteine and the closing phenylalanine or tryptophan.

CDR3	V
CASSLPAVADTQYF	TRBV7-9
CASSPSGQFYEQYF	TRBV6-6
CASSQDGQATDTQYF	TRBV4-2
CASSSSGRYNEQFF	TRBV19
CASSPRDSRYTF	TRBV28
CASNLWTGATEAFF	TRBV6-6
CASNLQGASEKLFF	TRBV2
CASSLDRGQETQYF	TRBV4-3
CASSQDTTGLSSYEQYF	TRBV18
CASSFLAGEPLEQYF	TRBV11-2
CASSSSLTGFGGYTF	TRBV7-6
CAISVSSGAYNEQFF	TRBV10-3
CASSLRGYGYTF	TRBV28
CASSSPSFGEQYF	TRBV6-6
CASRRVAGGPDTQYF	TRBV6-6
CASSLAGDYEQYF	TRBV6-5
CASSQEEGLDYGYTF	TRBV4-1
CASSQEGSGNVNEQFF	TRBV4-2
CASSPTLADTDTQYF	TRBV4-3
CASSLGLAGFQYF	TRBV4-1
CASRPGGTGELFF	TRBV12-3/TRBV12-4
CASSQDRGSTYRRDTEAFF	TRBV4-3
CASSLLRSTDTQYF	TRBV27
CASSPAYPSYNEQFF	TRBV11-2
CASTGRGSYEQYF	TRBV6-5
CASSYLAGGWNEQFF	TRBV6-5
CASSESRGSYNEQFF	TRBV6-1
CASSLSGRTYEQYF	TRBV5-1
CASSEAGTGDYGYTF	TRBV6-1
CASSYGGGDREKLFF	TRBV6-5
CASSLSSGGRGGTEAFF	TRBV28
CASSLRDKGGYEQYF	TRBV11-1
CASSLAQGWHF	TRBV13
CAWSVRRNYGYTF	TRBV30
CASSYTLDTSGNTIYF	TRBV6-5
CASSAFGLQETQYF	TRBV9
CASSWDRGYEQYF	TRBV27
CASSQGSKGGYTF	TRBV6-5
CASSADRGDGYTF	TRBV9
CASSLGRGHEQYF	TRBV12-3/TRBV12-4
CASSLAGDRGRKAFF	TRBV5-1
CASSEFGQGYEQYF	TRBV2
CASSATGGGAWETQYF	TRBV7-2
CASSQTSGGADTQYF	TRBV3-1/TRBV3-2
CASSLGTGGYNEQFF	TRBV5-6
CASSPPSGQSYEQYF	TRBV18
CASSVTGEQAQHF	TRBV3-1/TRBV3-2
CSASLGAGNTEAFF	TRBV20-1
CASSFGTGEHQPQHF	TRBV5-5
CASSLGPGNTEAFF	TRBV5-1
CASKVSGADTEAFF	TRBV2
CASSEGRGKEGSNQPQHF	TRBV6-1